This passage covers 12 T cell receptor beta chains from one sample sequenced in a study of blood T cell repertoires in COVID-19. Using immunoSEQ multiplex PCR, the repertoire was profiled, and TCRdb retains in-frame clones only, with some absent. The sample contains about 440,000 clones, 88% of which appear only once. The sequencing sample was made of peripheral blood. The origin of the receptors is a woman between 45 and 65 years old with COVID-19, enrolled during active disease.

The rearrangement uses TRBV6-6 and TRBJ1-1, with D tentatively TRBD1 (5 bases). CDR1 MNHNY and CDR2 SVGAGI come from the germline V gene (reference sequence). The CDR3 length is 15 residues. V was shortened by 2 bases and J by 1 base, with 11 bases between the two germline ends. CDR3 nucleotide sequence: TGTGCCAGCAGTTACGCAGGGTCCCAGAACACTGAAGCTTTCTTT. This gives the protein CASSYAGSQNTEAFF.

The chain is built from TRBV2 and TRBJ2-7; a weak D match, TRBD2 (5 bases). The CDR3 length is 14 residues. Germline V gene lookup returns CDR1 SNHLY and CDR2 FYNNEI. V lost 5 bases, J lost 7 bases, and 18 bases lay in between. CDR3 nucleotide sequence: TGTGCCAGCAGTCAGACTGAACCCTCGGGAGAGCAGTACTTC. Amino acids: CASSQTEPSGEQYF.

The gene calls are TRBV27 and TRBJ1-2; no definite D call. With 8 bases removed from V and 8 bases from J, the gap between germline ends came to 12 bases. The V gene's germline CDR1 is MNHEY and CDR2 SMNVEV (reference sequence). The CDR3 spans 11 residues. The CDR3 sequence is CASGGLGGYTF. CDR3 DNA sequence: TGTGCCAGCGGCGGGCTTGGAGGCTACACCTTC.

The chain joins TRBV19 to TRBJ1-4, with TRBD1 identical over 9 bases. The CDR3 totals 16 residues. Germline CDR1 reads LNHDA; CDR2 reads SQIVND (reference sequence). J gave up 10 bases and V 5 bases, and 14 bases lay outside the gene matches. The CDR3 bases are TGTGCCAGTAGTTTTGGGGGACAGGGTTTTTCGGGAAAACTGTTTTTT. Amino acids: CASSFGGQGFSGKLFF.

The chain has TRBV28 and TRBJ2-1, with TRBD2 identical over 9 bases. The V gene end was trimmed by 6 bases and the J gene end by 3 bases; junction bases not matched to a gene: 6. In germline, CDR1 is MDHEN, CDR2 SYDVKM. CDR3 length: 15 amino acids. The CDR3 DNA follows: TGTGCCAGCAGCAAGGAGCGGGGGGTCTACAATGAGCAGTTCTTC. This translates into CASSKERGVYNEQFF.

V usage is TRBV19 and J usage is TRBJ1-2; D unclear. V lost 3 bases and J 8 bases, leaving 7 bases between the germline ends. Germline loops: CDR1 LNHDA, CDR2 SQIVND (reference sequence). The CDR3 sequence is 11 residues long. The CDR3 here is CASSIGKGYTF. Here the CDR3 DNA reads TGTGCCAGTAGTATCGGTAAAGGCTACACCTTC.

This chain uses TRBV28 with TRBJ1-2; TRBD1 matches 8 bases. V dropped 5 bases and J dropped 8; count of bases not matched to a gene: 13. Germline V CDR1 and CDR2: MDHEN, SYDVKM. There are 15 residues in the CDR3. In DNA form, the CDR3 reads TGTGCCAGCAGTACCACCGACAGGGGAATGAGGGGCTACACCTTC. Protein product: CASSTTDRGMRGYTF.

This clone appeared a single time. This chain uses TRBV11-3 with TRBJ2-1, with 10 bases identical to TRBD1. CDR3 length: 15 amino acids. The junction had 4 bases not matched to a gene; V was cut back by 4 bases and J by 4 bases. CDR1 is SGHNT, CDR2 YENEEA, per germline. The CDR3 DNA sequence: TGTGCCAGCAGCTCTCCGGGACAGGGGTACAATGAGCAGTTCTTC. Residues: CASSSPGQGYNEQFF.

The rearrangement links TRBV6-5 to TRBJ1-2; D is uncertain. Trimming cost V 2 bases and J 4 bases, with 11 bases left between them. Germline V gene lookup returns CDR1 MNHEY and CDR2 SVGAGI. The CDR3 is made up of 14 amino acids. In DNA, the CDR3 is TGTGCCAGCAGTTACGGGCGTCCAGGCTATGGCTACACCTTC. As protein: CASSYGRPGYGYTF.

As regards this clone: This specimen includes other DNA sequences encoding the same CDR3. The chain joins TRBV5-1 to TRBJ1-2; tentatively, D is TRBD1 (6 bases). Trimming took off 0 bases at V and 4 bases at J, with 7 bases between the two ends. This CDR3 comprises 13 residues. Germline CDR1 is SGHRS and CDR2 is YFSETQ. The DNA for the CDR3 is TGCGCCAGCAGCTTGGACAGGGTCTATGGCTACACCTTC. This translates into CASSLDRVYGYTF.

This clone occurred once. This chain links TRBV5-1 with TRBJ1-1; 7 bases line up with TRBD1. The CDR3 has 14 residues. The V gene's germline CDR1 is SGHRS and CDR2 YFSETQ. V lost 4 bases, J lost 1 base, and 4 bases stayed unmatched. DNA of the CDR3: TGCGCCAGCAGCGTAGGACAGGCGAACACTGAAGCTTTCTTT. This gives the protein CASSVGQANTEAFF.

Note on this clone: Other DNA sequences in the same sample also yield this CDR3. The gene calls are TRBV6-5 and TRBJ1-2, with 11 bases matching TRBD1. This CDR3 is built from 13 residues. From germline, CDR1 is MNHEY and CDR2 SVGAGI. Germline trimming cut 6 bases from V and 6 bases from J; bases unmatched to any gene: 3. The CDR3 bases are TGTGCCAGCAGGGACAGGGGGCGCGATGGCTACACCTTC. This codes for CASRDRGRDGYTF.